This T cell receptor beta chain is from a study of technical replicates of blood from several donors. Profiling relied on immunoSEQ multiplex PCR, and the TCRdb table lists in-frame clones only, not all of them. The table lists about 70,000 clones, just under 97% of them singletons. Germline V gene lookup returns CDR1 SGHNT and CDR2 YYREEE (reference sequence). There are 14 residues in the CDR3. The J segment lost 12 bases and the V segment lost 4 bases, leaving 7 bases of the junction unmatched. V gene TRBV5-4 combines with J gene TRBJ2-1; 13 bases line up with TRBD2. The clonotype comes from a human donor in good health. The sample consisted of T cells isolated from PBMCs. In DNA, the CDR3 is TGTGCCAGCAGCCCACCGGGACTAGCGGGAACGCAGTTCTTC. Its translation: CASSPPGLAGTQFF.